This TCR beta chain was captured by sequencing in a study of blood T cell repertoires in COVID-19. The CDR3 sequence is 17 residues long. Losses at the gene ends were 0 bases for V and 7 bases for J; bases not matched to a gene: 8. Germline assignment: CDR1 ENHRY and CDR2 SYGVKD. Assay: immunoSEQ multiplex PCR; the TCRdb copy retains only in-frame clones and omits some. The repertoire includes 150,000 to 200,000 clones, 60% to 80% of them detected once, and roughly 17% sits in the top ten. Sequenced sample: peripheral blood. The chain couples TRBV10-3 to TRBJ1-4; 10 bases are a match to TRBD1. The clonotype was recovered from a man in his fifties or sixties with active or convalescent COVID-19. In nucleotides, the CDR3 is TGTGCCATCAGTGAGTCGACAGGGGGCGCCGGTTTTGAAAAACTGTTTTTT. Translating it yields CAISESTGGAGFEKLFF.